This record covers a single TCR beta chain. This record belongs to a study of blood T cell repertoires in COVID-19. CDR3 length equals 15 residues. Germline CDR1 GTSNPN, CDR2 SVGIG (reference sequence). V gave up 5 bases and J gave up 6 bases; unmatched junction bases: 13. Repertoires were generated with immunoSEQ multiplex PCR, while TCRdb's copy carries only in-frame clones and drops some. Here the sample spans tens of thousands of clones, roughly nine tenths being singletons. The chain couples TRBV30 to TRBJ2-3; the match to TRBD1 covers 8 bases. The specimen was peripheral blood. The sequence was obtained from a man between 70 and 80 years old with active COVID-19. CDR3 residues: CAWSLLAGGMDTQYF. CDR3 coding DNA: TGTGCCTGGTCTTTACTAGCAGGGGGCATGGATACGCAGTATTTT. The whole variable domain, filled in from reference TRBV30 and TRBJ2-3, reads SQTIHQWPATLVQPVGSPLSLECTVEGTSNPNLYWYRQAAGRGLQLLFYSVGIGQISSEVPQNLSASRPQDRQFILSSKKLLLSDSGFYLCAWSLLAGGMDTQYFGPGTRLTVL.